The 24 T cell receptor beta chains presented below share a single source sample, sequenced in a study of blood T cell repertoires in COVID-19. This table comes from immunoSEQ multiplex PCR, and its TCRdb copy is limited to in-frame clones, with some not included. The data hold about 260,000 clones, with around 78% observed a single time. The sequenced sample consisted of peripheral blood. All receptors derive from a man aged 55 to 69 who had recovered from COVID-19.

The chain combines TRBV7-2 with TRBJ2-3, with D maybe TRBD2 (7 bases). The V end was cut by 5 bases, the J end by 7 bases, with 16 bases between. CDR3 length: 14 residues. Germline V lookup: CDR1 SGHTA, CDR2 FQGNSA. CDR3 bases: TGTGCCAGCAGCAATAGGGGGGGAGGGAATACGCAGTATTTT. Protein: CASSNRGGGNTQYF.

The chain employs TRBV5-1 and TRBJ1-1, with D uncertain. Per germline, CDR1 SGHRS and CDR2 YFSETQ. CDR3 size: 13 residues. The ends were cut back, 4 bases at V and 0 bases at J, with 7 bases in the middle. CDR3: CASSPRVNTEAFF. CDR3 nucleotide sequence: TGCGCCAGCAGCCCCCGGGTGAACACTGAAGCTTTCTTT.

The rearrangement joins TRBV3-1 (or the pseudogene TRBV3-2) to TRBJ1-4, with TRBD1 matching over 7 bases. V trimming: 5 bases; J trimming: 8 bases; junction bases outside the gene matches: 11. Germline V gene data show CDR1 as LGHDT and CDR2 as YNNKEL (reference sequence). The CDR3 sequence is 15 residues long. The CDR3 protein is CASSSRRGLGEKLFF. DNA of the CDR3: TGTGCCAGCAGCTCCCGCAGGGGGTTGGGAGAAAAACTGTTTTTT.

The chain combines TRBV10-3 with TRBJ1-6, with D perhaps matching TRBD1 (5 bases). Per germline, CDR1 ENHRY and CDR2 SYGVKD. This CDR3 spans 14 amino acids. Trimming shortened V by 10 bases and J by 5 bases, and 15 bases separated the two germline ends. The CDR3 reads CATLTGGNNSPLHF. CDR3 DNA sequence: TGTGCCACCCTAACGGGGGGAAATAATTCACCCCTCCACTTT.

V gene TRBV10-3 combines with J gene TRBJ2-5; tentative D call: TRBD1 (6 bases). Looked up from germline, CDR1 is ENHRY and CDR2 is SYGVKD. Trimming took 6 bases from V and 1 from J, leaving 12 bases between them. The CDR3 totals 14 residues. In DNA, the CDR3 is TGTGCCATCAGGGATGACAGGCGCCAAGAGACCCAGTACTTC. Residues: CAIRDDRRQETQYF.

The gene calls are TRBV18 and TRBJ1-1, with 10 bases that match TRBD1. The junction had 2 bases not matched to a gene; V was cut back by 3 bases and J by 1 base. The germline gives CDR1 KGHSH, CDR2 LQKENI. The CDR3 sequence is 15 residues long. The CDR3 coding sequence is TGTGCCAGCTCACCGAGACAGGGGGCGAACACTGAAGCTTTCTTT. Residues: CASSPRQGANTEAFF.

This clone was counted a single time. The chain employs TRBV5-8 and TRBJ1-5; TRBD1 aligns across 7 bases. The CDR3 extends over 19 amino acids. The germline gives CDR1 SGHTS, CDR2 YDEGEE. With V trimmed by 1 base and J by 1 base, 14 bases remained unmatched. The CDR3 is CASSLTYRGQSRSNQPQHF. CDR3 nucleotides: TGTGCCAGCAGCTTGACCTACAGGGGCCAAAGTCGGAGCAATCAGCCCCAGCATTTT.

The rearrangement links TRBV25-1 to TRBJ1-6; TRBD1 matches at 10 bases. Germline values: CDR1 MGHDK, CDR2 SYGVNS. V dropped 4 bases and J dropped 9; count of bases not matched to a gene: 9. This CDR3 is 16 amino acids long. Here the CDR3 reads CASSARTGGMGSPLHF. In nucleotides, the CDR3 is TGTGCCAGCAGTGCGCGGACAGGGGGAATGGGTTCACCCCTCCACTTT.

The V and J genes are TRBV6-5 and TRBJ1-1, with 7 bases that match TRBD1. The CDR3 is 14 amino acids. The V segment lost 6 bases and the J segment 6 bases; nucleotides outside the gene matches: 10. Germline values: CDR1 MNHEY, CDR2 SVGAGI. Written as DNA, the CDR3 is TGTGCCAGCAGAACCGGACAGGTGAGGGCTGAAGCTTTCTTT. Its protein product is CASRTGQVRAEAFF.

This chain connects TRBV24-1 to TRBJ2-4; TRBD2 might be the D (5 bases). Germline CDR1 KGHDR, CDR2 SFDVKD. With 8 bases removed from V and 6 bases from J, the gap between germline ends came to 13 bases. This CDR3 region has 13 residues. Written as DNA, the CDR3 is TGTGCCACCAAAGCGGCCATCCGAAACATTCAGTACTTC. This translates into CATKAAIRNIQYF.

Only a few counts were recorded for this clone. The chain recombines TRBV7-2 with TRBJ1-5, with 7 bases aligning to TRBD1. V trimming: 1 base; J trimming: 4 bases; junction bases outside the gene matches: 4. The length of the CDR3 is 15 residues. The germline CDR1 and CDR2 sequences are SGHTA and FQGNSA. The CDR3 DNA is TGTGCCAGCAGCTTAGTCGGGACAGCAAATCAGCCCCAGCATTTT. It is translated as CASSLVGTANQPQHF.

This sequence joins TRBV19 and TRBJ1-5, with TRBD1 as a possible D gene (6 bases). This CDR3 spans 14 amino acids. CDR1 is LNHDA, CDR2 SQIVND, per germline (reference sequence). V shed 8 bases and J shed 6 bases, with 17 bases lying between them. As DNA, the CDR3 is TGTGCCAGTGGGCGCGGGGGGCCAGGTCAGCCCCAGCATTTT. It is translated as CASGRGGPGQPQHF.

This clone was detected a few times. The chain combines TRBV12-5 with TRBJ1-5, with no clear D. The V end was cut by 5 bases, the J end by 6 bases, with 8 bases between. CDR3 length equals 12 residues. CDR1 and CDR2 (germline): LGHNT, FRNRAP. CDR3 region: CASGPFSQPQHF. The CDR3 region has the DNA TGTGCTAGTGGTCCCTTCAGTCAGCCCCAGCATTTT.

This clone was seen a handful of times. V usage is TRBV7-2 and J usage is TRBJ2-3; perhaps TRBD1 as D (6 bases). CDR1 is SGHTA, CDR2 FQGNSA, per germline. V lost 2 bases to trimming and J lost 6 bases, with 12 bases between them. The CDR3 spans 14 residues. CDR3: CASSLRVRGDTQYF. CDR3 nucleotide sequence: TGTGCCAGCAGCTTAAGAGTCAGGGGTGATACGCAGTATTTT.

The rearrangement links TRBV28 to TRBJ2-1, with 12 positions matching TRBD2. Per germline, CDR1 MDHEN and CDR2 SYDVKM. The J segment lost 8 bases and the V segment lost 6 bases, leaving 11 bases of the junction unmatched. The CDR3 runs to 16 residues. The chain's CDR3 is CASSPSSGRARDEQFF. DNA for the CDR3: TGTGCCAGCAGCCCATCTAGCGGGAGGGCCAGGGATGAGCAGTTCTTC.

CDR3 sequence: CATSAGTSGGAWETQYF. CDR3 DNA sequence: TGTGCCACCAGTGCCGGGACTAGCGGGGGGGCCTGGGAGACCCAGTACTTC. The gene calls are TRBV24-1 and TRBJ2-5; 16 nucleotides agree with TRBD2. The CDR3 spans 17 residues. Germline V gene sequence: CDR1 KGHDR, CDR2 SFDVKD. The junction had 7 bases not matched to a gene; V was cut back by 5 bases and J by 5 bases.

The chain uses TRBV3-1 (or the pseudogene TRBV3-2) and TRBJ2-3, with 8 positions matching TRBD1. Germline loops: CDR1 LGHDT, CDR2 YNNKEL (reference sequence). There are 17 residues in the CDR3. The V gene end was trimmed by 7 bases and the J gene end by 4 bases; junction bases not matched to a gene: 16. The CDR3 nucleotides read TGTGCCAGCAACACCCAAGGACAGGGAAGGGGTTCAGATACGCAGTATTTT. Translated: CASNTQGQGRGSDTQYF.

The chain combines TRBV7-9 with TRBJ1-2; tentative D call: TRBD1 (6 bases). Deletions cut 5 bases from V and 4 bases from J, with 17 bases between. Germline V lookup: CDR1 SEHNR, CDR2 FQNEAQ (reference sequence). The CDR3 is 15 amino acids. CDR3 coding DNA: TGTGCCAGCAGCCGTACAGGGACCGAAGGCTATGGCTACACCTTC. Its translation is CASSRTGTEGYGYTF.

The CDR3 region is CATSDSGQGRVDTQYF. The CDR3, as DNA: TGTGCCACCAGTGACTCAGGACAGGGGAGAGTAGATACGCAGTATTTT. The gene calls are TRBV24-1 and TRBJ2-3; 9 nucleotides line up with TRBD1. The trim removed 4 bases at V and 5 bases at J, leaving 9 bases unmatched. Germline V lookup: CDR1 KGHDR, CDR2 SFDVKD. The CDR3 sequence is 16 residues long.

Notes on this clone: At one end the junction does not follow the germline gene, possibly because of a read error. CDR3 DNA: TGTGCCACCAGTGGGCCAGGGCAAAAGATTGGTAGCAATCAGTCCCAGCATTTT. It translates to CATSGPGQKIGSNQSQHF. The chain employs TRBV24-1 and TRBJ1-5; maybe TRBD1 (5 bases). Looked up from germline, CDR1 is KGHDR and CDR2 is SFDVKD. CDR3 length: 18 amino acids.

The V and J genes are TRBV7-8 and TRBJ1-5, with D possibly TRBD1 on 6 matching bases. V was clipped by 2 bases and J by 0 bases, with 11 bases between them. CDR1 is SGHVS and CDR2 is FQNEAQ in the germline V gene. The CDR3 sequence is 16 residues long. As DNA, the CDR3 is TGTGCCAGCAGCTTAATGGCAGGGGTTAGCAATCAGCCCCAGCATTTT. Amino acid sequence: CASSLMAGVSNQPQHF.

The rearrangement links TRBV19 to TRBJ1-1; D is ambiguous. The CDR3 is 13 residues long. Germline lookup yields CDR1 LNHDA and CDR2 SQIVND (reference sequence). V was shortened by 0 bases and J by 11 bases, with 13 bases between the two germline ends. The CDR3 is CASSIDRVLEAFF. CDR3 DNA sequence: TGTGCCAGTAGTATAGATCGAGTATTGGAGGCTTTCTTT.

The rearrangement uses TRBV9 and TRBJ2-7; 11 positions match TRBD1. The CDR3 length is 15 residues. CDR1 and CDR2 (germline): SGDLS, YYNGEE. V lost 3 bases to trimming and J lost 9 bases; unmatched junction nucleotides: 11. The DNA of the CDR3 is TGTGCCAGCAGCGAACGGCCCGGGACAGGGGGTGGGCAGTACTTC. It translates to CASSERPGTGGGQYF. Complete variable domain (other parts from reference TRBV9 and TRBJ2-7): DSGVTQTPKHLITATGQRVTLRCSPRSGDLSVYWYQQSLDQGLQFLIQYYNGEERAKGNILERFSAQQFPDLHSELNLSSLELGDSALYFCASSERPGTGGGQYFGPGTRLTVT.

This chain connects TRBV5-1 to TRBJ2-3, with 12 bases that match TRBD2. CDR3 length: 15 residues. Per germline, CDR1 SGHRS and CDR2 YFSETQ. V shed 2 bases, J shed 10 bases, and the junction held 8 bases outside the gene matches. Here the CDR3 reads CASSLASGGASPQYF. DNA of the CDR3: TGCGCCAGCAGCTTAGCTAGCGGGGGGGCCAGTCCGCAGTATTTT.